A single sample is the source of the 26 T cell receptor beta chains below, sequenced in a study of T cell responses to AZD1222 COVID-19 vaccine. Sequencing was performed with immunoSEQ multiplex PCR; in TCRdb, only in-frame clones are kept and a portion is missing. Of under 150,000 clones in the sample, more than 70% were seen once. This material consisted of peripheral blood, taken 28 days after the second AZD1222 dose. Receptors were obtained from an adult who received the AZD1222 COVID-19 vaccine.

This chain uses TRBV11-2 with TRBJ1-4, with TRBD1 as a possible D gene (5 bases). V lost 4 bases, J lost 8 bases, and 17 bases lay in between. Per germline, CDR1 SGHAT and CDR2 FQNNGV. The CDR3 spans 15 residues. In nucleotides, the CDR3 is TGTGCCAGCAGCTCGGGCGGGGACCTTCGAGAAAAACTGTTTTTT. The encoded protein is CASSSGGDLREKLFF.

The chain is built from TRBV28 and TRBJ2-3; D not certain. Germline V lookup: CDR1 MDHEN, CDR2 SYDVKM. Trimming shortened V by 7 bases and J by 2 bases, and 16 bases separated the two germline ends. This CDR3 is 15 amino acids long. The CDR3 protein is CASISSPSFTDTQYF. DNA for the CDR3: TGTGCCAGCATTTCTTCCCCCTCATTCACAGATACGCAGTATTTT.

The chain uses TRBV5-1 and TRBJ2-5; the match to TRBD2 covers 16 bases. Trimming removed 4 bases from V and 4 bases from J; junction bases left unmatched: 4. Germline V gives CDR1 SGHRS, CDR2 YFSETQ. The CDR3 has 16 residues. The CDR3 loop reads CASSPGLAGGRETQYF. Written as DNA, the CDR3 is TGCGCCAGCAGCCCGGGACTAGCGGGGGGGCGAGAGACCCAGTACTTC. The variable domain in full, completed from reference TRBV5-1 and TRBJ2-5, reads KAGVTQTPRYLIKTRGQQVTLSCSPISGHRSVSWYQQTPGQGLQFLFEYFSETQRNKGNFPGRFSGRQFSNSRSEMNVSTLELGDSALYLCASSPGLAGGRETQYFGPGTRLLVL.

This clone came up once. The chain has TRBV6-6 and TRBJ1-6; D is ambiguous. CDR3 length: 14 residues. V was trimmed by 7 bases and J by 3 bases, leaving 10 bases between them. From germline, CDR1 is MNHNY and CDR2 SVGAGI (reference sequence). CDR3 in amino acids: CASISTNYNSPLHF. In DNA, the CDR3 is TGTGCCAGCATCTCCACCAACTATAATTCACCCCTCCACTTT.

The rearrangement links TRBV4-2 to TRBJ2-5; 7 bases fit TRBD2. The CDR3 is 14 residues long. CDR1 LGHNA and CDR2 YNFKEQ come from the germline V gene. Germline trimming cut 1 base from V and 3 bases from J; bases unmatched to any gene: 2. The CDR3 coding sequence is TGTGCCAGCAGCCAAGGGGGGGGAAAAGAGACCCAGTACTTC. As protein: CASSQGGGKETQYF.

The rearrangement joins TRBV19 to TRBJ2-1, with 9 bases that match TRBD1. Germline CDR1 LNHDA, CDR2 SQIVND (reference sequence). With V trimmed by 3 bases and J by 4 bases, 4 bases remained unmatched. The CDR3 extends over 15 amino acids. The CDR3 DNA sequence: TGTGCCAGTAGTATGCCACAGGGGGCTTACAATGAGCAGTTCTTC. Its protein product is CASSMPQGAYNEQFF.

The genes are TRBV5-1 and TRBJ2-2; unclear D gene. The V end lost 1 base, the J end lost 2 bases, and 6 bases lay between the germline ends. Germline V lookup: CDR1 SGHRS, CDR2 YFSETQ. This CDR3 has 14 amino acids. The DNA of the CDR3 is TGCGCCAGCAGCTTGCCCAGTAACACCGGGGAGCTGTTTTTT. Translated: CASSLPSNTGELFF.

This clone is a singleton in its sample. The chain employs TRBV5-1 and TRBJ1-4; no clear D. The CDR3 consists of 15 residues. CDR1 and CDR2 (germline): SGHRS, YFSETQ. V was clipped by 6 bases and J by 5 bases, with 17 bases between them. The CDR3 here is CASTLAVGSNEKLFF. The CDR3 nucleotides read TGCGCCAGCACCCTGGCAGTAGGTTCAAATGAAAAACTGTTTTTT.

The chain has TRBV18 and TRBJ1-1, with 7 bases fitting TRBD1. This CDR3 spans 14 amino acids. The V gene end was trimmed by 0 bases and the J gene end by 4 bases; junction bases not matched to a gene: 2. Germline lookup yields CDR1 KGHSH and CDR2 LQKENI. The CDR3 spells CASSPPGGVTEAFF. CDR3 coding DNA: TGTGCCAGCTCACCACCAGGGGGCGTCACTGAAGCTTTCTTT.

This chain links TRBV4-2 with TRBJ1-1; 9 nucleotides line up with TRBD1. J lost 4 bases, V lost 6 bases, and 9 bases had no gene match. Germline lookup yields CDR1 LGHNA and CDR2 YNFKEQ. The CDR3 spans 15 residues. This CDR3 reads CASRRDRALGTEAFF. The CDR3 DNA reads as TGTGCCAGCAGAAGGGACAGGGCGTTGGGCACTGAAGCTTTCTTT.

The V and J genes are TRBV4-1 and TRBJ1-2; D unclear. CDR1 is MGHRA, CDR2 YSYEKL, per germline. The germline V and J ends were trimmed by 0 bases and 2 bases, with 10 bases remaining between them. The CDR3 is 15 amino acids. DNA of the CDR3: TGCGCCAGCAGCCAAGACCCGGCGGGCAACTATGGCTACACCTTC. Protein: CASSQDPAGNYGYTF.

The chain recombines TRBV5-6 with TRBJ2-7; 7 bases map to TRBD1. The length of the CDR3 is 14 residues. Germline loops: CDR1 SGHDT, CDR2 YYEEEE. Trimming took 4 bases from V and 6 from J; bases not matched to a gene: 10. CDR3 protein: CASSPTGLEREQYF. CDR3 in DNA: TGTGCCAGCAGCCCGACAGGGCTGGAACGCGAGCAGTACTTC.

V is TRBV19 and J is TRBJ1-3; D not resolved. CDR1 LNHDA and CDR2 SQIVND come from the germline V gene (reference sequence). The ends were cut back, 6 bases at V and 2 bases at J, with 5 bases in the middle. This CDR3 has 12 residues. CDR3 bases: TGTGCCAGTAGGAAGACTGGAAACACCATATATTTT. Translating it yields CASRKTGNTIYF.

For the CDR3, the DNA is TGTGCCAGCAGCGTCGGGGACAGGGGCCGTGAAAAACTGTTTTTT. Translated: CASSVGDRGREKLFF. J is TRBJ1-4 and V is TRBV9; TRBD1 agrees at 10 bases. The CDR3 loop spans 15 amino acids. V shed 2 bases and J 7 bases; nucleotides not matched to a gene: 5. The germline gives CDR1 SGDLS, CDR2 YYNGEE.

The chain couples TRBV18 to TRBJ2-2; TRBD2 agrees at 7 bases. Germline V gene lookup returns CDR1 KGHSH and CDR2 LQKENI. CDR3 length equals 17 residues. The trim removed 2 bases at V and 8 bases at J, leaving 14 bases unmatched. The CDR3 is CASSPGPSGEVRGELFF. The CDR3 coding sequence is TGTGCCAGCTCACCAGGTCCAAGCGGGGAGGTGCGAGGGGAGCTGTTTTTT.

The V and J genes are TRBV6-1 and TRBJ1-1; 8 bases fit TRBD1. Trimming took 0 bases from V and 8 from J; bases not matched to a gene: 11. Germline V gene sequence: CDR1 MNHNS, CDR2 SASEGT. The CDR3 totals 16 residues. The CDR3 sequence is CASSEASPDRAYEAFF. As DNA, the CDR3 is TGTGCCAGCAGTGAAGCTAGTCCGGACAGGGCCTACGAAGCTTTCTTT.

To note about this clone: This specimen includes other DNA sequences encoding the same CDR3. The rearrangement joins TRBV27 to TRBJ2-5; TRBD2 might be the D (6 bases). Trimming pared 0 bases from V and 2 bases from J, leaving 10 bases between. Germline V gene sequence: CDR1 MNHEY, CDR2 SMNVEV (reference sequence). The CDR3 sequence is 15 residues long. The CDR3 DNA reads as TGTGCCAGCAGTTTATCCGGGGGAAGTCAAGAGACCCAGTACTTC. It codes for CASSLSGGSQETQYF.

V gene TRBV6-5 combines with J gene TRBJ1-2; 7 nucleotides line up with TRBD1. This CDR3 contains 12 residues. The germline gives CDR1 MNHEY, CDR2 SVGAGI. The V segment lost 5 bases and the J segment 9 bases; nucleotides outside the gene matches: 6. CDR3 protein: CASSRRQGRYTF. The CDR3 DNA is TGTGCCAGCAGTCGACGACAGGGTCGCTACACCTTC.

This sequence joins TRBV4-2 and TRBJ2-3; D perhaps matches TRBD2 (5 bases). V lost 0 bases and J 1 base, leaving 17 bases between the germline ends. The germline V gene has CDR1 LGHNA and CDR2 YNFKEQ. The length of the CDR3 is 18 residues. The CDR3 reads CASSQDLLTSGGTDTQYF. CDR3 nucleotide sequence: TGTGCCAGCAGCCAAGATCTTTTAACTTCCGGGGGCACAGATACGCAGTATTTT.

The V and J genes are TRBV9 and TRBJ1-6, with D perhaps TRBD1 (6 bases). Germline lookup yields CDR1 SGDLS and CDR2 YYNGEE. This CDR3 is built from 14 residues. V lost 5 bases, J lost 7 bases, and 13 bases lay in between. CDR3 amino acids: CASSQLDRNSPLHF. In nucleotides, the CDR3 is TGTGCCAGCAGTCAACTGGACAGAAATTCACCCCTCCACTTT.

Only one count was recorded for this clone. The CDR3 here is CASSLTGTSTNEQFF. The DNA for the CDR3 is TGTGCCAGCAGCTTAACCGGGACTAGCACCAATGAGCAGTTCTTC. The J gene is TRBJ2-1, the V gene TRBV5-4; the match to TRBD2 covers 9 bases. In germline, CDR1 is SGHNT, CDR2 YYREEE (reference sequence). V shed 2 bases and J 6 bases; nucleotides not matched to a gene: 6. CDR3 length: 15 residues.

This rearrangement joins TRBV5-1 to TRBJ1-1, with unresolved D. Germline V gene lookup returns CDR1 SGHRS and CDR2 YFSETQ. The CDR3 is 15 residues long. V dropped 2 bases and J dropped 3 bases, with 14 bases sitting between them. CDR3 region: CASSLAVGPYTEAFF. Here the CDR3 DNA reads TGCGCCAGCAGCTTAGCGGTCGGACCCTACACTGAAGCTTTCTTT.

V usage is TRBV6-1 and J usage is TRBJ1-5, with 7 nucleotides matching TRBD1. Per germline, CDR1 MNHNS and CDR2 SASEGT. Trimming at V came to 0 bases and at J to 2 bases, leaving 1 base not matched to a gene. CDR3 size: 15 residues. CDR3 protein: CASSEATGGNQPQHF. CDR3 DNA sequence: TGTGCCAGCAGTGAAGCAACAGGGGGCAATCAGCCCCAGCATTTT.

The chain uses TRBV5-1 and TRBJ1-1; D is uncertain. Trimming left V 4 bases short and J 3 bases short, with 19 bases between. Germline-derived CDR1 and CDR2 are SGHRS and YFSETQ. CDR3 length: 16 amino acids. The CDR3 is CASSLGTGAADTEAFF. Written as DNA, the CDR3 is TGCGCCAGCAGCCTGGGAACGGGCGCGGCGGACACTGAAGCTTTCTTT. Full variable domain (remainder filled in from reference TRBV5-1 and TRBJ1-1): KAGVTQTPRYLIKTRGQQVTLSCSPISGHRSVSWYQQTPGQGLQFLFEYFSETQRNKGNFPGRFSGRQFSNSRSEMNVSTLELGDSALYLCASSLGTGAADTEAFFGQGTRLTVV.

A single count supports this clone. One junction end disagrees with the germline gene, perhaps due to a read error. The rearrangement joins TRBV5-1 to TRBJ2-1; D is perhaps TRBD2 (7 bases). The CDR3 is 17 residues long. Germline loops: CDR1 SGHRS, CDR2 YFSETQ. The CDR3 loop is CARSLGGAGSSYNEQFF. CDR3 coding DNA: TGCGCCCGCAGCTTGGGGGGGGCGGGAAGCTCCTACAATGAGCAGTTCTTC.

The genes are TRBV12-3 or TRBV12-4 and TRBJ1-2; possibly TRBD1 for D (5 bases). Trimming left V 5 bases short and J 7 bases short, with 14 bases between. The CDR3 is 13 amino acids. CDR3 sequence reads: CASSRGGLGGYTF. The CDR3 DNA reads TGTGCCAGCAGTCGGGGCGGTCTTGGTGGCTACACCTTC.